Following are 13 T cell receptor beta chains from one sample sequenced in a study of T cells in Graves' hyperthyroidism and ophthalmopathy. Amplification targeted TCR beta CDR3 regions from RNA transcripts. The HTBI primer set drove a first-round RT-PCR of the TCR CDR3. TCRdb independently ran MiXCR on the multiplex PCR reads; one entry per CDR3 protein. The sample has some 600,000 distinct CDR3 sequences, approximately 15% seen once. Sequencing was performed on blood. The receptors shown here come from a woman in her twenties or thirties with Graves' hyperthyroidism that later progressed to Graves' ophthalmopathy.

This chain connects TRBV29-1 to TRBJ2-7; D gene uncertain. The germline V and J ends were trimmed by 3 bases and 6 bases, with 9 bases remaining between them. This CDR3 has 11 residues. Germline V gene sequence: CDR1 SQVTM, CDR2 ANQGSEA. The CDR3 reads CSVDLMGEQYF. The CDR3 DNA reads as TGCAGCGTTGACTTAATGGGCGAGCAGTACTTC.

The J gene is TRBJ1-3, the V gene TRBV7-9, with TRBD1 matching over 7 bases. With 5 bases clipped from V and 4 bases from J, the junction kept 8 bases outside the gene matches. Germline assignment: CDR1 SEHNR and CDR2 FQNEAQ (reference sequence). The length of the CDR3 is 15 residues. CDR3: CASSPPGGEGNTIYF. CDR3 nucleotide sequence: TGTGCCAGCAGCCCCCCAGGGGGGGAAGGAAACACCATATATTTT.

In this sample, this clonotype turned up many times. The chain employs TRBV7-9 and TRBJ2-1, with D hard to call. Per germline, CDR1 SEHNR and CDR2 FQNEAQ (reference sequence). The CDR3 loop spans 17 amino acids. The V and J ends lost 4 bases and 0 bases respectively, with 16 bases between them. The CDR3: CASSSLLGGFSYNEQFF. The CDR3 nucleotides read TGTGCCAGCAGCTCTCTCCTTGGCGGATTCTCCTACAATGAGCAGTTCTTC.

In this sample, this clonotype turned up many times. V and J are TRBV20-1 and TRBJ1-1; possible D gene TRBD1, 5 bases. Trimming cost V 5 bases and J 2 bases, with 12 bases left between them. The CDR3 is 13 amino acids. Germline CDR1 reads DFQATT; CDR2 reads SNEGSKA (reference sequence). The CDR3 DNA sequence: TGCAGTGCTTGTACAGGAGCTAACACTGAAGCTTTCTTT. It specifies CSACTGANTEAFF.

This clonotype was seen at least ten times. V and J are TRBV14 and TRBJ2-2; TRBD1 matches at 7 bases. Germline-derived CDR1 and CDR2 are SGHDN and FVKESK. With 1 base clipped from V and 1 base from J, the junction kept 12 bases outside the gene matches. There are 19 residues in the CDR3. The CDR3 sequence: CASSQALPTGRVNTGELFF. In nucleotides, the CDR3 is TGTGCCAGCAGCCAAGCCCTCCCGACAGGGCGCGTGAACACCGGGGAGCTGTTTTTT.

This clonotype was recorded at least ten times. The genes are TRBV2 and TRBJ2-7; no definite D call. Per the germline V gene, CDR1 is SNHLY and CDR2 is FYNNEI. The V and J ends lost 7 bases and 1 base respectively, with 2 bases between them. CDR3 length: 10 amino acids. CDR3 nucleotides: TGTGCCAGCATGTCCTACGAGCAGTACTTC. Amino acids: CASMSYEQYF.

This chain links TRBV11-2 with TRBJ2-6; D gene ambiguous. The V gene lost 4 bases and the J gene lost 0 bases, with 7 bases spanning the gap. Per germline, CDR1 SGHAT and CDR2 FQNNGV. The CDR3 has 15 residues. The DNA for the CDR3 is TGTGCCAGCAGCTACTCGCCCTCTGGGGCCAACGTCCTGACTTTC. This sequence encodes CASSYSPSGANVLTF.

This clonotype was seen many times. The chain has TRBV2 and TRBJ2-1; D is uncertain. Between the trimmed V and J ends, which lost 3 bases and 8 bases, there was a span of 2 bases. The V gene's germline CDR1 is SNHLY and CDR2 FYNNEI. The CDR3 is 10 amino acids. The CDR3, as DNA: TGTGCCAGCAGTGAGTATGAGCAGTTCTTC. Its protein product is CASSEYEQFF.

This clonotype was recorded a few times. The chain employs TRBV20-1 and TRBJ1-5; 9 positions match TRBD1. The germline CDR1 and CDR2 sequences are DFQATT and SNEGSKA (reference sequence). With V trimmed by 6 bases and J by 4 bases, 7 bases remained unmatched. This CDR3 spans 14 amino acids. The CDR3 sequence is CSAISGTGNQPQHF. The CDR3 DNA is TGCAGTGCCATCTCCGGGACAGGGAATCAGCCCCAGCATTTT.

There are many counts of this clonotype. The rearrangement joins TRBV20-1 to TRBJ1-1, with D uncertain. Trimming cost V 4 bases and J 4 bases, with 13 bases left between them. The germline V gene has CDR1 DFQATT and CDR2 SNEGSKA (reference sequence). This CDR3 has 13 amino acids. The CDR3 is CSATRSRGTEAFF. As DNA, the CDR3 is TGCAGTGCTACCCGGTCCCGCGGCACTGAAGCTTTCTTT.

Ten or more counts support this clonotype. The rearrangement joins TRBV3-1 to TRBJ2-2, with 13 nucleotides matching TRBD2. CDR1 and CDR2 from the germline V gene are LGHDT and YNNKEL (reference sequence). This CDR3 is built from 16 residues. Trimming took 1 base from V and 6 from J; bases not matched to a gene: 2. This CDR3 reads CASSQAGTSGAGELFF. DNA for the CDR3: TGTGCCAGCAGCCAAGCAGGGACTAGCGGGGCCGGGGAGCTGTTTTTT.

This clonotype was recorded at least ten times. The chain links TRBV7-9 to TRBJ2-3; D is possibly TRBD2 (6 bases). Trimming removed 2 bases at V and 2 bases at J, with 11 bases between. This CDR3 is 15 amino acids long. Germline loops: CDR1 SEHNR, CDR2 FQNEAQ (reference sequence). CDR3 in DNA: TGTGCCAGCAGCTTAAATAGCGGAATCACAGATACGCAGTATTTT. Amino acid sequence: CASSLNSGITDTQYF.

The V and J genes are TRBV20-1 and TRBJ1-5; weak D call: TRBD1 (5 bases). Per germline, CDR1 DFQATT and CDR2 SNEGSKA (reference sequence). The CDR3 length is 13 residues. V was trimmed by 4 bases and J by 0 bases, leaving 7 bases between them. CDR3 nucleotides: TGCAGTGCTACGACAGTTAGCAATCAGCCCCAGCATTTT. It is translated as CSATTVSNQPQHF.